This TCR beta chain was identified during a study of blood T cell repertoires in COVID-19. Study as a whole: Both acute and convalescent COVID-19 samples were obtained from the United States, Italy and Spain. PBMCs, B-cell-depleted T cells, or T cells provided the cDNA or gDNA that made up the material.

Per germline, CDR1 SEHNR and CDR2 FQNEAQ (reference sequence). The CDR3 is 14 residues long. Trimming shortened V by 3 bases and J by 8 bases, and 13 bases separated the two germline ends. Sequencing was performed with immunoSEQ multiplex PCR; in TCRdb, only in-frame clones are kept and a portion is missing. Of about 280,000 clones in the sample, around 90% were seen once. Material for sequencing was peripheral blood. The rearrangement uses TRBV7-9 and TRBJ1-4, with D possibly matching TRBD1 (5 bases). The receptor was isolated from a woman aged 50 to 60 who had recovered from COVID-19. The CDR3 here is CASSFVQGNEKLFF. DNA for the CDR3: TGTGCCAGCAGCTTTGTTCAGGGTAACGAAAAACTGTTTTTT.